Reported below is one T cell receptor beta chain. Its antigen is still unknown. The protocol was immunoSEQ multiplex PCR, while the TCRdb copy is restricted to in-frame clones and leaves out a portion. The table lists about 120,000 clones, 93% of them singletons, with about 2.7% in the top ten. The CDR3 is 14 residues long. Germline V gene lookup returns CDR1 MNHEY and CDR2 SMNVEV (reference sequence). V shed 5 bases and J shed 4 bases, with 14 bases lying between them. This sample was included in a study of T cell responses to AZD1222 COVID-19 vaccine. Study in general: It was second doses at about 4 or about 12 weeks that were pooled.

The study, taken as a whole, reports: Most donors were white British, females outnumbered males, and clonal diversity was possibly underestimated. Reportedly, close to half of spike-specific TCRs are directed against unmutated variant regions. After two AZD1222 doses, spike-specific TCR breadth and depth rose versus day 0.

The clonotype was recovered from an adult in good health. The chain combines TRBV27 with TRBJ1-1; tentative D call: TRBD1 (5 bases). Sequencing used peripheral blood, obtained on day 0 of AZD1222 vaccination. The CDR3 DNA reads TGTGCCAGCAGTCCCGGGACTAAGGGCACTGAAGCTTTCTTT. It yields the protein CASSPGTKGTEAFF.